The 27 T cell receptor beta chains given below trace back to one sample, sequenced in a study of cytomegalovirus exposure and HLA in healthy donors. The PCR used 60 Vbeta and 13 Jbeta primers. The repertoire was sequenced with immunoSEQ multiplex PCR; TCRdb's copy has only in-frame clones and lacks some. The sample consists of hundreds of thousands of clones, 70% to 80% of them appearing once. What was sequenced was PBMCs. The source is a woman in her sixties or seventies in good health and CMV-seropositive.

The chain links TRBV6-1 to TRBJ1-2; TRBD1 might be the D (6 bases). Looked up from germline, CDR1 is MNHNS and CDR2 is SASEGT. This CDR3 contains 13 residues. V dropped 8 bases and J dropped 0 bases, with 10 bases sitting between them. This CDR3 is CASRGGPNYGYTF. The CDR3 bases are TGTGCCAGCCGTGGGGGGCCTAACTATGGCTACACCTTC.

As to this clone: Other nucleotide sequences in the sample specify the same CDR3. The chain recombines TRBV7-8 with TRBJ2-7; D ambiguous. This CDR3 spans 13 amino acids. The germline CDR1 and CDR2 sequences are SGHVS and FQNEAQ. V was pared by 7 bases and J by 2 bases, with 12 bases between. This chain's CDR3 is CASNQKQAYEQYF. For the CDR3, the DNA is TGTGCCAGCAACCAAAAGCAGGCCTACGAGCAGTACTTC.

The chain combines TRBV6-1 with TRBJ2-5, with a weak D call TRBD2 (6 bases). Germline V CDR1 and CDR2: MNHNS, SASEGT. The V and J ends lost 5 bases and 0 bases respectively, with 7 bases between them. The CDR3 runs 13 residues. CDR3 nucleotide sequence: TGTGCCAGCAGTTTAGCGGACCAAGAGACCCAGTACTTC. Protein product: CASSLADQETQYF.

This chain uses TRBV4-1 with TRBJ2-7, with D perhaps TRBD2 (5 bases). Germline values: CDR1 MGHRA, CDR2 YSYEKL. V was trimmed by 5 bases and J by 2 bases, leaving 10 bases between them. The CDR3 consists of 13 residues. CDR3 sequence reads: CASSGGFPYEQYF. The CDR3 region has the DNA TGCGCCAGCAGCGGCGGGTTCCCCTACGAGCAGTACTTC.

This clone has only a few counts. The V and J genes are TRBV5-1 and TRBJ1-3; 9 positions match TRBD1. Germline V gene data show CDR1 as SGHRS and CDR2 as YFSETQ. The CDR3 runs to 15 residues. Trimming cost V 4 bases and J 0 bases; bases outside gene matches: 2. CDR3: CASSLTGGSGNTIYF. The CDR3 DNA follows: TGCGCCAGCAGCCTGACAGGGGGCTCTGGAAACACCATATATTTT.

This clone was seen more than once but under ten times. The gene calls are TRBV11-2 and TRBJ2-1; 15 bases match TRBD2. CDR1 is SGHAT and CDR2 is FQNNGV in the germline V gene. This CDR3 contains 18 residues. V lost 5 bases and J lost 3; bases outside the gene matches: 8. The CDR3 bases are TGTGCCAGCAGCCCTGGACTAGCGGGGGGGGAGGACTACAATGAGCAGTTCTTC. It is translated as CASSPGLAGGEDYNEQFF.

The J gene is TRBJ1-2, the V gene TRBV4-2; no definite D call. CDR1 and CDR2 (germline): LGHNA, YNFKEQ. This CDR3 has 15 residues. Trimming stripped 0 bases from V and 2 bases from J, with 10 bases between. The CDR3: CASSQELRANYGYTF. Here the CDR3 DNA reads TGTGCCAGCAGCCAAGAACTAAGAGCCAACTATGGCTACACCTTC.

The chain combines TRBV5-1 with TRBJ2-5; 10 bases are a match to TRBD2. Germline lookup yields CDR1 SGHRS and CDR2 YFSETQ. CDR3 length: 16 residues. Trimming cost V 3 bases and J 1 base; bases outside gene matches: 6. This CDR3 reads CASSSLSGGLQETQYF. In nucleotides, the CDR3 is TGCGCCAGCAGCTCCCTTAGCGGGGGGCTCCAAGAGACCCAGTACTTC.

This rearrangement joins TRBV19 to TRBJ2-2, with 11 bases aligning to TRBD2. This CDR3 has 15 residues. Germline lookup yields CDR1 LNHDA and CDR2 SQIVND (reference sequence). The ends lost 6 bases at V and 7 bases at J; junction bases unmatched: 7. The CDR3 nucleotides read TGTGCCAGTAGGACTAGCGGGGCCTGGAGCGGGGAGCTGTTTTTT. It encodes CASRTSGAWSGELFF.

The chain is built from TRBV28 and TRBJ2-2, with a weak D call TRBD2 (5 bases). The V end lost 2 bases, the J end lost 0 bases, and 10 bases lay between the germline ends. The CDR3 is 16 amino acids. Germline-derived CDR1 and CDR2 are MDHEN and SYDVKM. The CDR3 loop is CASSLGLATNTGELFF. In DNA, the CDR3 is TGTGCCAGCAGTTTAGGCCTAGCTACGAACACCGGGGAGCTGTTTTTT.

V usage is TRBV2 and J usage is TRBJ1-5; no firm D call. The CDR3 loop spans 15 amino acids. V was shortened by 1 base and J by 0 bases, with 7 bases between the two germline ends. CDR1 and CDR2 from the germline V gene are SNHLY and FYNNEI. The CDR3 protein is CASSEGGYSNQPQHF. The DNA of the CDR3 is TGTGCCAGCAGTGAAGGAGGTTATAGCAATCAGCCCCAGCATTTT.

The rearrangement links TRBV5-1 to TRBJ1-1; 10 nucleotides agree with TRBD1. This CDR3 spans 14 amino acids. Trimming took 4 bases from V and 4 from J; bases not matched to a gene: 4. CDR1 and CDR2 (germline): SGHRS, YFSETQ. The CDR3 spells CASSPGQGGTEAFF. CDR3 nucleotides: TGCGCCAGCAGCCCTGGACAGGGGGGCACTGAAGCTTTCTTT.

V is TRBV5-1 and J is TRBJ1-3; maybe TRBD1 (6 bases). Trimming pared 3 bases from V and 0 bases from J, leaving 13 bases between. Germline V gene lookup returns CDR1 SGHRS and CDR2 YFSETQ. CDR3 size: 16 residues. The CDR3 DNA reads TGCGCCAGCAGCTCTAATACAGGGTACTCTGGAAACACCATATATTTT. Amino acid sequence: CASSSNTGYSGNTIYF.

The chain carries TRBV9 and TRBJ1-2; a weak D match, TRBD1 (5 bases). This CDR3 has 14 residues. V lost 3 bases to trimming and J lost 5 bases, with 14 bases between them. The germline V gene encodes CDR1 SGDLS and CDR2 YYNGEE. This chain's CDR3 is CASSAGAQNYGYTF. The CDR3, as DNA: TGTGCCAGCAGCGCTGGGGCACAGAATTATGGCTACACCTTC.

The chain uses TRBV7-2 and TRBJ2-7; D remains ambiguous. Germline V gene data show CDR1 as SGHTA and CDR2 as FQGNSA. Trimming removed 1 base at V and 0 bases at J, with 7 bases between. The CDR3 spans 14 residues. The CDR3 DNA reads TGTGCCAGCAGCTTAGATTCATTCTCCTACGAGCAGTACTTC. Translated: CASSLDSFSYEQYF.

This clone was detected only a few times. The V and J genes are TRBV2 and TRBJ1-1; D is perhaps TRBD1 (6 bases). V lost 6 bases and J 1 base, leaving 9 bases between the germline ends. CDR3 length: 13 amino acids. Germline CDR1 SNHLY, CDR2 FYNNEI. DNA for the CDR3: TGTGCCAGCAGCGGACAGCGGAACACTGAAGCTTTCTTT. Its protein product is CASSGQRNTEAFF.

This chain connects TRBV19 to TRBJ2-5; possible D gene TRBD1, 6 bases. The CDR3 has 14 residues. The V gene lost 3 bases and the J gene lost 2 bases, with 10 bases spanning the gap. CDR1 and CDR2 from the germline V gene are LNHDA and SQIVND (reference sequence). CDR3 in amino acids: CASSMGAAQETQYF. CDR3 nucleotides: TGTGCCAGTAGTATGGGGGCAGCTCAAGAGACCCAGTACTTC.

This clone was seen a few times. J is TRBJ1-5 and V is TRBV6-5; possibly TRBD1 for D (5 bases). Germline CDR1 MNHEY, CDR2 SVGAGI. Trimming pared 2 bases from V and 4 bases from J, leaving 9 bases between. This CDR3 is built from 14 residues. The CDR3 nucleotides are TGTGCCAGCAGTTACCAGGGTCTTAATCAGCCCCAGCATTTT. Translated, it gives CASSYQGLNQPQHF.

This chain connects TRBV7-2 to TRBJ2-3; D is unresolved. V lost 5 bases to trimming and J lost 6 bases, with 6 bases between them. CDR3 length equals 11 residues. Germline values: CDR1 SGHTA, CDR2 FQGNSA. The CDR3 reads CASSQRDTQYF. The CDR3 region has the DNA TGTGCCAGCAGCCAACGGGATACGCAGTATTTT.

This clone showed up just a few times. The rearrangement uses TRBV4-3 and TRBJ2-7; 7 positions agree with TRBD1. Trimming cost V 5 bases and J 6 bases; bases outside gene matches: 13. The germline gives CDR1 LGHNA, CDR2 YSLEER. This CDR3 has 15 amino acids. Written as DNA, the CDR3 is TGCGCCAGCAGCACAAAGACAGGGTTAGGGGGCGAGCAGTACTTC. Translation: CASSTKTGLGGEQYF.

The chain joins TRBV5-1 to TRBJ2-7, with 10 bases that match TRBD2. J was trimmed by 4 bases and V by 3 bases; bases with no gene match: 7. Per germline, CDR1 SGHRS and CDR2 YFSETQ. This CDR3 is 15 amino acids long. CDR3 bases: TGCGCCAGCAGCTGGACTAGCGGTTCGGTATACGAGCAGTACTTC. It encodes CASSWTSGSVYEQYF.

This chain joins TRBV30 and TRBJ2-1; 7 bases are a match to TRBD1. The CDR3 runs 12 residues. Germline-derived CDR1 and CDR2 are GTSNPN and SVGIG (reference sequence). The trim removed 0 bases at V and 8 bases at J, leaving 1 base unmatched. The CDR3, as DNA: TGTGCCTGGAGTGTACAGGGGCATGAGCAGTTCTTC. This encodes CAWSVQGHEQFF. Looking up the rest from reference TRBV30 and TRBJ2-1 gives the full variable domain: SQTIHQWPATLVQPVGSPLSLECTVEGTSNPNLYWYRQAAGRGLQLLFYSVGIGQISSEVPQNLSASRPQDRQFILSSKKLLLSDSGFYLCAWSVQGHEQFFGPGTRLTVL.

In its sample, this clone was seen a few times. The rearrangement uses TRBV6-1 and TRBJ1-2, with D possibly TRBD1 on 6 matching bases. The V gene lost 4 bases and the J gene lost 3 bases, with 15 bases spanning the gap. Germline V lookup: CDR1 MNHNS, CDR2 SASEGT. This CDR3 spans 15 amino acids. Here the CDR3 reads CASSGLMTGHYGYTF. As DNA, the CDR3 is TGTGCCAGCAGTGGCTTAATGACAGGTCACTATGGCTACACCTTC.

V gene TRBV5-4 combines with J gene TRBJ2-2; D is unclear. This CDR3 is 14 amino acids long. The V and J ends lost 3 bases and 8 bases respectively, with 14 bases between them. From germline, CDR1 is SGHNT and CDR2 YYREEE (reference sequence). The CDR3: CASSSPGVEGELFF. CDR3 bases: TGTGCCAGCAGCTCCCCAGGCGTCGAGGGGGAGCTGTTTTTT.

V is TRBV29-1 and J is TRBJ1-1; D perhaps matches TRBD1 (5 bases). The CDR3 loop spans 14 amino acids. Looked up from germline, CDR1 is SQVTM and CDR2 is ANQGSEA. V was shortened by 4 bases and J by 6 bases, with 18 bases between the two germline ends. CDR3 amino acids: CSVGLGAEEAEAFF. The CDR3 nucleotides read TGCAGCGTTGGCCTAGGGGCCGAAGAGGCTGAAGCTTTCTTT.

This rearrangement joins TRBV5-8 to TRBJ1-6; D perhaps matches TRBD1 (6 bases). Trimming pared 5 bases from V and 9 bases from J, leaving 9 bases between. Germline CDR1 and CDR2: SGHTS and YDEGEE. This CDR3 has 12 amino acids. The CDR3 sequence is CASRQTGSPLHF. As DNA, the CDR3 is TGTGCCAGCAGACAGACAGGTTCACCCCTCCACTTT.

This clone showed up just once. The chain is built from TRBV18 and TRBJ1-5; a weak D match, TRBD1 (6 bases). Trimming shortened V by 3 bases and J by 11 bases, and 23 bases separated the two germline ends. This CDR3 has 16 residues. CDR1 and CDR2 from the germline V gene are KGHSH and LQKENI. The CDR3 loop is CASSPIQGQGTLAQHF. CDR3 DNA sequence: TGTGCCAGCTCACCGATTCAGGGGCAGGGAACATTGGCCCAGCATTTT.